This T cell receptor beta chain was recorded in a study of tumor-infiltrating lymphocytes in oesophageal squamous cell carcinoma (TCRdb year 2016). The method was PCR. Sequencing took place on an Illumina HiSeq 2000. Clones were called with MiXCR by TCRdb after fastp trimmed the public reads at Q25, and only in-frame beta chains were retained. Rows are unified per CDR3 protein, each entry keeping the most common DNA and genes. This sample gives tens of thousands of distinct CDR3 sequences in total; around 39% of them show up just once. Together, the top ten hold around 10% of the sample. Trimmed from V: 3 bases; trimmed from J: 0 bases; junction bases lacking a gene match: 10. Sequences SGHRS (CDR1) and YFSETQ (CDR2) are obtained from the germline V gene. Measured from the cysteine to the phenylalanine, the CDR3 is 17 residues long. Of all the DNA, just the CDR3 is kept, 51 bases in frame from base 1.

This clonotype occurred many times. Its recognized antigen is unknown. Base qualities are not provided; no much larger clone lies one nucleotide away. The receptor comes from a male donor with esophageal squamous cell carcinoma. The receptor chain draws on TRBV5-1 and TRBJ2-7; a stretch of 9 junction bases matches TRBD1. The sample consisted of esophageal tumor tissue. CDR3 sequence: CASSSVEGQGNSYEQYF. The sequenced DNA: TGCGCCAGCAGCTCGGTGGAGGGACAGGGAAACTCCTACGAGCAGTACTTC.